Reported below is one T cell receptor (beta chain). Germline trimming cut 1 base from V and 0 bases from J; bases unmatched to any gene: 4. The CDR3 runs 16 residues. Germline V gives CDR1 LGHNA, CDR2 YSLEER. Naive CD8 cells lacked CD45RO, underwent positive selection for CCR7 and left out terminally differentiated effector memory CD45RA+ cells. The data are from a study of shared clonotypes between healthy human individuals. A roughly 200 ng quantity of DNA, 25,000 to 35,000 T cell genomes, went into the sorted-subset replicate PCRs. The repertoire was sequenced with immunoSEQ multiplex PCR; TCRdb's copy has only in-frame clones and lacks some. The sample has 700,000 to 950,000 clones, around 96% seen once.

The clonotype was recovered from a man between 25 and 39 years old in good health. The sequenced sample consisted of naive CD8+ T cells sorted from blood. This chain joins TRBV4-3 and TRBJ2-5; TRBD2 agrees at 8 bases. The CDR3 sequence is CASSQGVAGNQETQYF. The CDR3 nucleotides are TGCGCCAGCAGCCAAGGGGTAGCGGGAAACCAAGAGACCCAGTACTTC.